Below, 3 T cell receptor beta chains from the same sample are listed, as sequenced in a study of cytomegalovirus exposure and HLA in healthy donors. The PCR employed 60 Vbeta primers together with 13 Jbeta primers. The assay was immunoSEQ multiplex PCR, and TCRdb's table has in-frame clones only and misses some. The sample includes 70,000 to 95,000 clones, under 80% of them seen just once. Sequenced material: PBMCs. These receptors came from a man in his forties in good health and CMV-seronegative.

The chain links TRBV28 to TRBJ2-5, with 9 bases identical to TRBD1. The CDR3 length is 15 residues. Germline assignment: CDR1 MDHEN and CDR2 SYDVKM. J was trimmed by 5 bases and V by 7 bases; bases with no gene match: 11. The CDR3 sequence is CASNTLQGAGETQYF. The CDR3, as DNA: TGTGCCAGCAATACCCTACAGGGGGCTGGGGAGACCCAGTACTTC.

In its sample, this clone was seen a few times. CDR3 DNA sequence: TGTGCCAGCAGCGGCAGTGGGGCTAGCGGGAGGAATACGCAGTATTTT. It yields the protein CASSGSGASGRNTQYF. The V call is TRBV9, the J call TRBJ2-3; 11 positions match TRBD2. The V gene end was trimmed by 3 bases and the J gene end by 7 bases; junction bases not matched to a gene: 10. The CDR3 runs to 16 residues. Germline assignment: CDR1 SGDLS and CDR2 YYNGEE.

About this clone itself: The junction departs from germline at one end; a sequencing error may be responsible. This sequence joins TRBV2 and TRBJ2-1; 7 bases match TRBD2. The CDR3 length is 17 residues. The germline V gene has CDR1 SNHLY and CDR2 FYNNEI. Here the CDR3 DNA reads TGTGCCAGCAGTGAAGCGGAGTGGGAGGGGATTTACAGTGAGCAGTTCTTC. Its protein product is CASSEAEWEGIYSEQFF.